Presented here are 10 T cell receptor beta chains from one specimen sequenced in a study of T-cell reconstitution after alpha-beta-depleted transplantation in children. During its preparation, the TCRbeta library received unique molecular identifiers. TCRdb itself ran the PCR reads through MiXCR, one entry per CDR3 protein. The table lists 350,000 to 450,000 distinct CDR3 sequences, approximately 12% of them singletons. The sequencing here drew on PBMCs, taken from the stem cell graft. These receptors were taken from a human donor who donated a stem cell graft to a child with Fanconi anemia.

This clonotype was seen more than once but under ten times. The chain has TRBV12-3 or TRBV12-4 and TRBJ1-1; D not certain. The CDR3 has 13 amino acids. V lost 4 bases and J lost 6, with 12 bases in between. This chain's CDR3 is CASSWSTRAEAFF. The CDR3 DNA is TGTGCCAGCAGTTGGAGCACACGGGCTGAAGCTTTCTTT.

This clonotype was observed a few times. The chain carries TRBV12-3 or TRBV12-4 and TRBJ1-1; D is unresolved. The V and J ends lost 6 bases and 3 bases respectively, with 11 bases between them. The CDR3 has 13 residues. CDR3 residues: CASSLRDYTEAFF. The CDR3, as DNA: TGTGCCAGCAGCCTTAGGGATTACACTGAAGCTTTCTTT.

The CDR3 DNA follows: TGTGCCAGCAGCTTAGGAGCCCAAAGGCCCTACAATGAGCAGTTCTTC. Protein product: CASSLGAQRPYNEQFF. This chain uses TRBV7-9 with TRBJ2-1; the D is unclear. Germline V gives CDR1 SEHNR, CDR2 FQNEAQ (reference sequence). V was pared by 1 base and J by 2 bases, with 12 bases between. This CDR3 comprises 16 residues.

The table lists this clonotype with a few counts. The genes are TRBV11-2 and TRBJ2-1; D remains unclear. The CDR3 extends over 13 amino acids. V was cut by 2 bases and J by 7 bases, with 9 bases left in between. Germline V gene data show CDR1 as SGHAT and CDR2 as FQNNGV. The CDR3 nucleotides are TGTGCCAGCAGCTTAATCGGCCAGAATGAGCAGTTCTTC. It specifies CASSLIGQNEQFF.

The sample holds many counts of this clonotype. The V gene is TRBV6-5, the J gene TRBJ1-1; D gene uncertain. The CDR3 is made up of 13 amino acids. V lost 6 bases, J lost 0 bases, and 8 bases lay in between. The germline V gene encodes CDR1 MNHEY and CDR2 SVGAGI. The CDR3 DNA follows: TGTGCCAGCAGGAGGGTGATGAACACTGAAGCTTTCTTT. Amino acids: CASRRVMNTEAFF.

This clonotype has a handful of counts. The CDR3 region is CASSPAVGGLETQYF. The CDR3 region has the DNA TGTGCCAGCAGTCCCGCGGTGGGGGGGCTGGAGACCCAGTACTTC. The chain recombines TRBV12-3 or TRBV12-4 with TRBJ2-5; TRBD2 is a possible D gene (7 bases). The CDR3 is 15 amino acids. Trimming left V 5 bases short and J 5 bases short, with 18 bases between.

V and J are TRBV29-1 and TRBJ2-5; D is undetermined. The CDR3 sequence is 12 residues long. Trimming pared 7 bases from V and 5 bases from J, leaving 14 bases between. CDR1 SQVTM and CDR2 ANQGSEA come from the germline V gene. The CDR3 spells CSAADLWETQYF. Here the CDR3 DNA reads TGCAGCGCCGCGGACCTGTGGGAGACCCAGTACTTC.

This clonotype was recorded many times. The chain links TRBV9 to TRBJ2-7, with no clear D. Trimming took off 0 bases at V and 1 base at J, with 8 bases between the two ends. Germline V CDR1 and CDR2: SGDLS, YYNGEE. CDR3 length: 14 residues. CDR3 sequence: CASSVAPVSYEQYF. The CDR3, as DNA: TGTGCCAGCAGCGTAGCTCCGGTTTCCTACGAGCAGTACTTC.

This chain uses TRBV6-2 or TRBV6-3 with TRBJ2-1, with no clear D. The CDR3 covers 12 residues. Trimming took off 5 bases at V and 10 bases at J, with 12 bases between the two ends. Germline V gives CDR1 MNHEY, CDR2 SVGEGT. CDR3 coding DNA: TGTGCCAGCAGTACCCAGGATTGGGAGCAGTTCTTC. Protein sequence: CASSTQDWEQFF.

In this sample, this clonotype turned up many times. The chain joins TRBV6-5 to TRBJ1-1; D gene ambiguous. Germline V gene sequence: CDR1 MNHEY, CDR2 SVGAGI. The length of the CDR3 is 13 residues. The ends were cut back, 6 bases at V and 0 bases at J, with 8 bases in the middle. CDR3 in DNA: TGTGCCAGCAGCCCCAGCATGAACACTGAAGCTTTCTTT. Translated: CASSPSMNTEAFF.